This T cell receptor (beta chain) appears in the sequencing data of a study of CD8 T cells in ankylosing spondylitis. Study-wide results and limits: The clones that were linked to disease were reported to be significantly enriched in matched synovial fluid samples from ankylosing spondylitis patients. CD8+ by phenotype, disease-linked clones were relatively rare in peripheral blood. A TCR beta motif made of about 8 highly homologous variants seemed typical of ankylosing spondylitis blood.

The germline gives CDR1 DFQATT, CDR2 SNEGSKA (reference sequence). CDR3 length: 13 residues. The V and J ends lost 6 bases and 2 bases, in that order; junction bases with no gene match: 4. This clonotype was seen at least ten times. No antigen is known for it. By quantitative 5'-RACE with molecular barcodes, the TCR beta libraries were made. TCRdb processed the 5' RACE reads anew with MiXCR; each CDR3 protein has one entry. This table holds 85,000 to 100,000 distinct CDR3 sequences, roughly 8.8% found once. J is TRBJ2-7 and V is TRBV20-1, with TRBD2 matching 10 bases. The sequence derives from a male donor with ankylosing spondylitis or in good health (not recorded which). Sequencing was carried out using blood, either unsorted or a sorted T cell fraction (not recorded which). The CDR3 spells CSAKSGGAYEQYF. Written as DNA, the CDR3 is TGCAGTGCCAAAAGCGGGGGGGCCTACGAGCAGTACTTC.